The T cell receptor beta chain described here comes from a study of blood T cell repertoires in COVID-19. Methods used by the authors: Researchers report that nucleated cell counts were estimated from reference gene primer amplification. Profiled with immunoSEQ multiplex PCR; TCRdb holds only in-frame clones, not every one. V, J and clone size derive from that table, while D and trimming were established from the DNA sequence. Here the sample spans roughly 200,000 clones, around 90% being singletons. The study assigned cohorts using participant-reported clinical history. V was clipped by 4 bases and J by 6 bases, with 15 bases between them. Germline V gives CDR1 MDHEN, CDR2 SYDVKM. The CDR3 totals 14 residues.

Input material: PBMCs or T cells enriched from blood (not recorded which). The chain is built from TRBV28 and TRBJ1-2; D gene unclear. The clonotype comes from a man aged 18 to 29 with acute COVID-19. CDR3 in DNA: TGTGCCAGCAGTTCCTCTTCTAGAACTCATGGCTACACCTTC. Residues: CASSSSSRTHGYTF.